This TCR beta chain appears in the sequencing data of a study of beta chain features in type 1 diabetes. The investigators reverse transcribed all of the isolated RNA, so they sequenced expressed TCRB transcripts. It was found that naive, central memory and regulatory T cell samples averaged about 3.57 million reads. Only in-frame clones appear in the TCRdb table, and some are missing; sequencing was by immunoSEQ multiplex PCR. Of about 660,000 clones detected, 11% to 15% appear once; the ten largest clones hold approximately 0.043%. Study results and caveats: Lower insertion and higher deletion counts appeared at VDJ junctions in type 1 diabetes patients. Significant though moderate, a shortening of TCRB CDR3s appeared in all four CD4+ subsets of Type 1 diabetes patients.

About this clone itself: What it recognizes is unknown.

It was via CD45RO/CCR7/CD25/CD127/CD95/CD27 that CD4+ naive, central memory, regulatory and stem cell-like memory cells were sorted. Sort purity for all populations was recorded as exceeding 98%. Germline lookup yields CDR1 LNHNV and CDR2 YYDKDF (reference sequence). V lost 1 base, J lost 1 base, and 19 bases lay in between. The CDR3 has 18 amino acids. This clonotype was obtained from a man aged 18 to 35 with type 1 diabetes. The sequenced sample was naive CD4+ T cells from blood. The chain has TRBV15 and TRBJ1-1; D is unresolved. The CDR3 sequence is CATSRVELLVTRNTEAFF. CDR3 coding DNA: TGTGCCACCAGCAGAGTCGAGTTGCTGGTAACCAGGAACACTGAAGCTTTCTTT. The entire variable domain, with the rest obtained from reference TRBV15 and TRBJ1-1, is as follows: DAMVIQNPRYQVTQFGKPVTLSCSQTLNHNVMYWYQQKSSQAPKLLFHYYDKDFNNEADTPDNFQSRRPNTSFCFLDIRSPGLGDTAMYLCATSRVELLVTRNTEAFFGQGTRLTVV.